One sample yielded the 3 T cell receptor beta chains listed below, sequenced in a study of blood T cells in healthy people across ages (dated by TCRdb to about 2015). The protocol used for the library was 5' RACE. This sample was sequenced with an Illumina HiSeq 2500. A second PCR of roughly 7 to 11 cycles was performed with a sample-barcoded 5' primer and a J-beta primer mix. TCRdb ran its own pipeline on the public reads, namely fastp trimming at Q25 and MiXCR clone calling, and kept in-frame beta chains. Rows with one shared CDR3 protein collapse into an entry with the most common genes and DNA. For this sample the table gives roughly 700,000 distinct CDR3 sequences, of which around a quarter were detected only once. Roughly 9% of the sample is in the top ten clones. This sample also appeared in a second study, on T cells of mothers and their children.

Sequences were obtained from blood. The source is a boy aged 10-17 years in good health.

J is TRBJ2-7 and V is TRBV3-1; 7 bases align to TRBD1. This CDR3 is 13 amino acids long. CDR1 is LGHDT and CDR2 is YNNKEL in the germline V gene (reference sequence). The V segment lost 3 bases and the J segment 3 bases; nucleotides outside the gene matches: 2. The CDR3 sequence is CASSQGDSYEQYF. CDR3 in DNA: TGTGCCAGCAGCCAGGGGGACAGCTACGAGCAGTACTTC.

V is TRBV7-9 and J is TRBJ1-1, with D perhaps matching TRBD1 (6 bases). The CDR3 has 12 residues. Trimming took off 4 bases at V and 6 bases at J, with 9 bases between the two ends. Germline CDR1 SEHNR, CDR2 FQNEAQ (reference sequence). Here the CDR3 reads CASSYRVSEAFF. CDR3 nucleotide sequence: TGTGCCAGCAGCTACAGGGTATCTGAAGCTTTCTTT.

This clonotype was counted between two and nine times. The rearrangement joins TRBV12-3 or TRBV12-4 to TRBJ2-1; maybe TRBD1 (6 bases). The CDR3 sequence is 14 residues long. The germline V and J ends were trimmed by 5 bases and 2 bases, with 10 bases remaining between them. CDR3 coding DNA: TGTGCCAGCAGTGCCCCAGGGGCCTACAATGAGCAGTTCTTC. It is translated as CASSAPGAYNEQFF.